The 10 T cell receptor beta chains given below trace back to one sample, sequenced in a study of post-analysis software for immune sequencing data. Included in the TCR beta cDNA libraries were unique molecular identifiers. MiXCR, applied by TCRdb to the PCR reads, yields one record per CDR3 protein. The sample shows about 820,000 distinct CDR3 sequences, roughly 58% of them seen only once. The study, taken as a whole, reports: TRBV5-6, TRBV5-1 and TRBV20-1 were among about 5 TRBV segments more frequent in patients than controls.

No antigens are known for them. What was sequenced was blood. These receptors were obtained from a girl between 10 and 17 years old with multiple sclerosis.

The chain couples TRBV15 to TRBJ2-1, with TRBD2 matching 7 bases. The CDR3 has 15 amino acids. From germline, CDR1 is LNHNV and CDR2 YYDKDF (reference sequence). Trimming at V came to 3 bases and at J to 4 bases, leaving 6 bases not matched to a gene. DNA of the CDR3: TGTGCCACCAGCAGTGCCCCGCGGGGGTACAATGAGCAGTTCTTC. As protein: CATSSAPRGYNEQFF.

This chain connects TRBV29-1 to TRBJ2-7, with 7 nucleotides matching TRBD1. TRBJ2-4 matches the DNA end more closely, so the J call is doubtful. The CDR3 is 12 amino acids. Germline V gives CDR1 SQVTM, CDR2 ANQGSEA. This chain's CDR3 is CSVATGRDIQYF. DNA for the CDR3: TGCAGCGTTGCGACAGGGAGAGACATTCAGTACTTC.

The genes are TRBV20-1 and TRBJ2-1; TRBD1 matches 7 bases. V shed 1 base, J shed 8 bases, and the junction held 8 bases outside the gene matches. Per germline, CDR1 DFQATT and CDR2 SNEGSKA (reference sequence). This CDR3 has 14 amino acids. CDR3 bases: TGCAGTGCTAGAGGACAGGGCCCCGCGGATGAGCAGTTCTTC. Its translation is CSARGQGPADEQFF.

The rearrangement links TRBV29-1 to TRBJ2-7; 8 bases are shared with TRBD1. V trimming: 6 bases; J trimming: 1 base; junction bases outside the gene matches: 11. Germline lookup yields CDR1 SQVTM and CDR2 ANQGSEA. The CDR3 length is 15 residues. CDR3 in DNA: TGCAGCGTCGGAAGAGGACAGGGAAAATCCTACGAGCAGTACTTC. Translating gives CSVGRGQGKSYEQYF.

The rearrangement joins TRBV29-1 to TRBJ1-2; maybe TRBD1 (5 bases). V was shortened by 2 bases and J by 3 bases, with 10 bases between the two germline ends. The CDR3 runs 13 residues. The germline V gene encodes CDR1 SQVTM and CDR2 ANQGSEA. The CDR3 nucleotides are TGCAGCGTTGAAAGAGGGGTGGACTATGGCTACACCTTC. It encodes CSVERGVDYGYTF.

The chain couples TRBV2 to TRBJ2-1; possibly TRBD1 for D (5 bases). The germline gives CDR1 SNHLY, CDR2 FYNNEI. V was trimmed by 8 bases and J by 6 bases, leaving 14 bases between them. The CDR3 extends over 13 amino acids. CDR3 residues: CASQPWQGNEQFF. In DNA form, the CDR3 reads TGTGCCAGCCAACCATGGCAGGGCAATGAGCAGTTCTTC.

The chain employs TRBV27 and TRBJ1-2, with D perhaps matching TRBD1 (6 bases). V was shortened by 6 bases and J by 2 bases, with 10 bases between the two germline ends. Germline assignment: CDR1 MNHEY and CDR2 SMNVEV (reference sequence). This CDR3 is 13 amino acids long. This CDR3 reads CASRIQGNYGYTF. The DNA of the CDR3 is TGTGCCAGCAGGATTCAGGGGAACTATGGCTACACCTTC.

The chain has TRBV29-1 and TRBJ1-1; tentative D call: TRBD1 (6 bases). This CDR3 contains 13 residues. CDR1 and CDR2 (germline): SQVTM, ANQGSEA. V was trimmed by 7 bases and J by 0 bases, leaving 12 bases between them. DNA for the CDR3: TGCAGCGGTCTACAGGGCCTGAACACTGAAGCTTTCTTT. Translating gives CSGLQGLNTEAFF.

This clonotype showed up just a few times. CDR3 nucleotides: TGTGCCAGCAGTGAGAGAAGTCTGAGCGAGCAGTACTTC. Translating it yields CASSERSLSEQYF. J is TRBJ2-7 and V is TRBV7-9, with D unclear. Germline assignment: CDR1 SEHNR and CDR2 FQNEAQ (reference sequence). This CDR3 is 13 amino acids long. The V end lost 6 bases, the J end lost 6 bases, and 15 bases lay between the germline ends.

The chain couples TRBV7-9 to TRBJ2-1; TRBD1 matches 9 bases. Trimming removed 5 bases from V and 3 bases from J; junction bases left unmatched: 2. CDR1 and CDR2 from the germline V gene are SEHNR and FQNEAQ (reference sequence). The CDR3 is 14 amino acids. The CDR3 DNA sequence: TGTGCCAGCAGCGGACAGGGGTACTACAATGAGCAGTTCTTC. Translation gives CASSGQGYYNEQFF. Complete variable domain (other parts from reference TRBV7-9 and TRBJ2-1): DTGVSQNPRHKITKRGQNVTFRCDPISEHNRLYWYRQTLGQGPEFLTYFQNEAQLEKSRLLSDRFSAERPKGSFSTLEIQRTEQGDSAMYLCASSGQGYYNEQFFGPGTRLTVL.